The table lists the clone carrying this TCR beta chain with a few counts. Its cognate antigen is unknown. At one end the junction does not follow the germline gene, possibly because of a read error. Preparation of the TCRbeta library involved a method that used unique molecular identifiers. TCRdb re-called the PCR reads through MiXCR, storing one row per CDR3 protein. Of around 580,000 distinct CDR3 sequences in the sample, 27% were seen once. The record originates from a study of T-cell reconstitution after alpha-beta-depleted transplantation in children. Notes on the study in general: T-cell counts and diversity were attributed mostly to newly produced T cells one year after transplant. Approximately two months post-transplant, alpha-beta T cells reportedly originated from several hundred expanded graft clones.

Germline V gene sequence: CDR1 LNHDA, CDR2 SQIVND (reference sequence). CDR3 length: 13 residues. The specimen was PBMCs, collected before TCRalphabeta/CD19-depleted stem cell transplant. This clonotype was sampled from a boy less than two years old with Wiskott-Aldrich syndrome, due to receive a stem cell transplant. The chain carries TRBV19 and TRBJ2-1; D unresolved. CDR3 protein: CASTTAPYSEQFF. The CDR3 DNA sequence: TGTGCCAGTACAACAGCTCCTTACAGTGAGCAGTTCTTC.